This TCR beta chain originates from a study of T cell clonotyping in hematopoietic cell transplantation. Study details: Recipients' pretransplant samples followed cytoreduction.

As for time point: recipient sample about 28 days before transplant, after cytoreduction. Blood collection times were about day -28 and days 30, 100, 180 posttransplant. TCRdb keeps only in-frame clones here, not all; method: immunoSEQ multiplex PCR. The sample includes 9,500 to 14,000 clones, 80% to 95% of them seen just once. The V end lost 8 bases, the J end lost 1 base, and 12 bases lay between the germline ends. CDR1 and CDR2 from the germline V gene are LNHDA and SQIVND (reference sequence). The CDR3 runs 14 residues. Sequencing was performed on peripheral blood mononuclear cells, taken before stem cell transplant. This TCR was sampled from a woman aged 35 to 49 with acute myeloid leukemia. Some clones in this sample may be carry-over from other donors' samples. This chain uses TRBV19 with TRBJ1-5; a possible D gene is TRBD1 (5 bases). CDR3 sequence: CASDRSGSNQPQHF. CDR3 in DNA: TGTGCCAGTGACCGATCAGGGAGCAATCAGCCCCAGCATTTT.